Shown below are 4 T cell receptor beta chains from a single sample sequenced in a study of cytomegalovirus exposure and HLA in healthy donors. The PCR used 60 Vbeta and 13 Jbeta primers. The assay was immunoSEQ multiplex PCR, and TCRdb's table has in-frame clones only and misses some. The repertoire holds approximately 160,000 clones, with just over 75% as singletons. Sequencing was done on a sample of PBMCs. The origin of the receptors is a man aged 35-49 years in good health and CMV-seronegative.

This clone was recorded once. The rearrangement uses TRBV6-5 and TRBJ1-2; possible D gene TRBD1, 6 bases. Trimming took off 7 bases at V and 5 bases at J, with 11 bases between the two ends. CDR3 length: 12 residues. Looked up from germline, CDR1 is MNHEY and CDR2 is SVGAGI. The CDR3 is CASTFRGYGYTF. The CDR3 coding sequence is TGTGCCAGCACCTTCAGGGGTTATGGCTACACCTTC.

The rearrangement links TRBV6-5 to TRBJ1-6; 7 bases align to TRBD1. The CDR3 has 15 residues. Unmatched junction bases numbered 8, after V lost 6 bases and J lost 6 bases. Per germline, CDR1 MNHEY and CDR2 SVGAGI. The CDR3 DNA reads TGTGCCAGCAGCCTAGGACAGGCGGCTAATTCACCCCTCCACTTT. Its translation is CASSLGQAANSPLHF.

The gene calls are TRBV27 and TRBJ2-3, with 7 bases matching TRBD1. From germline, CDR1 is MNHEY and CDR2 SMNVEV (reference sequence). Trimming removed 4 bases from V and 1 base from J; junction bases left unmatched: 11. This CDR3 spans 17 amino acids. The CDR3: CASSSLALQGGTDTQYF. The CDR3 coding sequence is TGTGCCAGCAGTTCCCTGGCACTCCAGGGGGGCACAGATACGCAGTATTTT.

The chain has TRBV29-1 and TRBJ2-5; TRBD1 is a possible D gene (5 bases). Per the germline V gene, CDR1 is SQVTM and CDR2 is ANQGSEA. The germline V and J ends were trimmed by 6 bases and 1 base, with 27 bases remaining between them. This CDR3 is built from 18 residues. For the CDR3, the DNA is TGCAGCGTACTCCTCAAGGGGAAAAGTAGCCCCTCCCAAGAGACCCAGTACTTC. Translating gives CSVLLKGKSSPSQETQYF.